This paragraph reports one T cell receptor beta chain. Its antigen is as yet unknown. The authors incorporated unique molecular identifiers into the TCR beta cDNA libraries. Hundreds of thousands of cDNA molecules came from around 1 to 10 million T cells. TCRdb recomputed calls from the PCR reads with MiXCR, one row per CDR3 protein. The table includes hundreds of thousands of distinct CDR3 sequences, roughly 45% detected once. This CDR3 spans 11 amino acids. The V end was cut by 3 bases, the J end by 8 bases, with 5 bases between. The V gene's germline CDR1 is SGHVS and CDR2 FNYEAQ. This specimen belongs to a study of post-analysis software for immune sequencing data. Study-level results: With TRBV5-6, TRBV5-1 and TRBV20-1 included, about 5 TRBV segments were more frequent in patients than in controls.

The chain has TRBV7-6 and TRBJ2-1; D is undetermined. Sequencing was carried out using blood. This TCR derives from a girl aged 5-17 years with multiple sclerosis. The CDR3 coding sequence is TGTGCCAGCAGCTTTTTGCATGAGCAGTTCTTC. Amino acids: CASSFLHEQFF.